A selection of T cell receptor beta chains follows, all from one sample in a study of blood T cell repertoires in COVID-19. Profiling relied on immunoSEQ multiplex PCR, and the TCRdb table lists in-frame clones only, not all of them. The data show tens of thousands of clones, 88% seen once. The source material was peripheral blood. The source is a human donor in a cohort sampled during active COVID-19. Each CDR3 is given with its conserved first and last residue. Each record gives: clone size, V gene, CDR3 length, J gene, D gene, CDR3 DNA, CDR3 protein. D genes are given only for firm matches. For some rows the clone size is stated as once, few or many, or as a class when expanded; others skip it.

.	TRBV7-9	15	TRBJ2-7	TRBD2	TGTGCCAGCAGCTTACTAGCGGGTAGCTCCTACGAGCAGTACTTC	CASSLLAGSSYEQYF
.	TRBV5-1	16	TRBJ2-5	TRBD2	TGCGCCAGCAGCGCTAGGACTAGCGGGAGGGCCGAGACCCAGTACTTC	CASSARTSGRAETQYF
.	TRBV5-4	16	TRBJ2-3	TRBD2	TGTGCCAGCAGCAGCCGGCGCAGCGGGAATTCAGATACGCAGTATTTT	CASSSRRSGNSDTQYF
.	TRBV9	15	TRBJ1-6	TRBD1	TGTGCCAGCAGCGTAGAGGGACAGGCGGATTCACCCCTCCACTTT	CASSVEGQADSPLHF
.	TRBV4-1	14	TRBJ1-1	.	TGCGCCAGCAGCCAAGATGCATTACGGGGGGAGGCTTTCTTT	CASSQDALRGEAFF
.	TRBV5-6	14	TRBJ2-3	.	TGTGCCAGCTCCAGACAGGCCCTCACAGATACGCAGTATTTT	CASSRQALTDTQYF
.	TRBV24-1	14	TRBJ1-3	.	TGTGCCACCAGTGAGCCCGGGTCTGGAAACACCATATATTTT	CATSEPGSGNTIYF
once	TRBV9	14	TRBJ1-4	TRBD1	TGTGCCAGCAGCAAAGGAGGGGGCAGTGAAAAACTGTTTTTT	CASSKGGGSEKLFF
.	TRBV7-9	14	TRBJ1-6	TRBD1	TGTGCCAGCAGCTCACGTACAGGGGGCTCACCCCTCCACTTT	CASSSRTGGSPLHF
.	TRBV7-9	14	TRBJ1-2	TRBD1	TGTGCCAGCAGCCACCGGGACAGGGCGGTCGGCTACACCTTC	CASSHRDRAVGYTF
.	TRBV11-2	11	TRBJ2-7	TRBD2	TGTGCCAGCAGCTTGGGGGCTAGCGGGGGCTTC	CASSLGASGGF
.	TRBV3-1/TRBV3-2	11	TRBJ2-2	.	TGTGCCAACCAAAGCCCCGGGGAGCTGTTTTTT	CANQSPGELFF
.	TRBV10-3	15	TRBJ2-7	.	TGTGCCATCAGTGATAACACACGGGGAGAGGTCGAGCAGTACTTC	CAISDNTRGEVEQYF
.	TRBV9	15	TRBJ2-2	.	TGTGCCAGCAGCGTAGCTGTGGCAGGCACCGGGGAGCTGTTTTTT	CASSVAVAGTGELFF
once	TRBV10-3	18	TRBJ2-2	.	TGTGCCATCAGTGAGTTAGGATACGGACAGACGAACACCGGGGAGCTGTTTTTT	CAISELGYGQTNTGELFF
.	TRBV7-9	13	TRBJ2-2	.	TGTGCCAGCAGCTTAGAGGGGGTCGGGGAGCTGTTTTTT	CASSLEGVGELFF
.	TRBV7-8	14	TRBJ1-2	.	TGTGCCAGCAGCTCGGTGGTAGCGGGTAAAGGCTACACCTTC	CASSSVVAGKGYTF